Given below is one T cell receptor (beta chain) in context. Its antigen remains unknown. Libraries were prepared by immunoSEQ multiplex PCR; TCRdb keeps only in-frame clonotypes and omits some of them. Among tens of thousands of clones listed, roughly 93% were seen once. This sample is drawn from a study of cytomegalovirus exposure and HLA in healthy donors. Study details: The roughly 120 validation repertoires used the same platform as the roughly 720 first-cohort repertoires (as reported by a later analysis).

Whole-study results and caveats: Later, an analysis found that TCR clusters from the first cohort tended to co-occur in the roughly 110 validation repertoires. Altogether, around 160 TCR beta chains were recorded as cytomegalovirus-associated. There were a few CMV-associated chains whose specificity for CMV antigens was confirmed in vitro.

This TCR was recovered from a man aged 18-30 years in good health and CMV-seronegative. Material for sequencing was PBMCs.

In DNA, the CDR3 is TGTGCCAGCAGCCCCTACAGGGGAGTTGGCACTGAAGCTTTCTTT. Translated: CASSPYRGVGTEAFF. The V gene is TRBV11-2, the J gene TRBJ1-1; 7 bases align to TRBD1. Germline V CDR1 and CDR2: SGHAT, FQNNGV. V dropped 5 bases and J dropped 4; count of bases not matched to a gene: 10. The CDR3 has 15 amino acids. The entire variable domain, with the rest obtained from reference TRBV11-2 and TRBJ1-1, is as follows: EAGVAQSPRYKIIEKRQSVAFWCNPISGHATLYWYQQILGQGPKLLIQFQNNGVVDDSQLPKDRFSAERLKGVDSTLKIQPAKLEDSAVYLCASSPYRGVGTEAFFGQGTRLTVV.